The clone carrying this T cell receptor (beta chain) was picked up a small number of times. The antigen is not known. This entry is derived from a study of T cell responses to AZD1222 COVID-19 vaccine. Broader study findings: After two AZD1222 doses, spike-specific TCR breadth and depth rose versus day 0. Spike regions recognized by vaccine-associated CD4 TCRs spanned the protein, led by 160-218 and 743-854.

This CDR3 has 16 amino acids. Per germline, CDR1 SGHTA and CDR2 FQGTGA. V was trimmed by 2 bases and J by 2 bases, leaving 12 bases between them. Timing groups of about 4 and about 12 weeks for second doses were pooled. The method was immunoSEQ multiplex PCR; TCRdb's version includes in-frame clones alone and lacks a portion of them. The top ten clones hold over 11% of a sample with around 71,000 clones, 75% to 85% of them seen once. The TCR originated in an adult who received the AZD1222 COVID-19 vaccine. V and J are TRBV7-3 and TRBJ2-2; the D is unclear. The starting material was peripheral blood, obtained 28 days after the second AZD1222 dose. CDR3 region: CASSLGIGLNTGELFF. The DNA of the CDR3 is TGTGCCAGCAGCTTAGGGATCGGCCTAAACACCGGGGAGCTGTTTTTT.